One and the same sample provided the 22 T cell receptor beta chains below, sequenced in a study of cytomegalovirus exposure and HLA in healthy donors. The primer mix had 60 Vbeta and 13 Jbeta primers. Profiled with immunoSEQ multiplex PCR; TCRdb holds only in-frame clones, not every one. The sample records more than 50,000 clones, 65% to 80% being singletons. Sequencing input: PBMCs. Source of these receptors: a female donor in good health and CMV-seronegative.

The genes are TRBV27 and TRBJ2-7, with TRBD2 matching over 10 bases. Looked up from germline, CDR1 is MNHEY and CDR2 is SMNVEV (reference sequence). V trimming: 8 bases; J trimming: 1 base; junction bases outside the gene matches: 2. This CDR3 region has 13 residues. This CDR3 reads CASLLAGSYEQYF. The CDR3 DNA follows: TGTGCCAGCTTACTAGCGGGATCCTACGAGCAGTACTTC.

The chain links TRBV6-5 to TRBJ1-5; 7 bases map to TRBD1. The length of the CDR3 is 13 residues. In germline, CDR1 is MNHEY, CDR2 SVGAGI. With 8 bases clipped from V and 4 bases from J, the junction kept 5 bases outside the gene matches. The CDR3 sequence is CASCDRENQPQHF. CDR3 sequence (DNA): TGTGCCAGCTGTGACAGGGAGAATCAGCCCCAGCATTTT.

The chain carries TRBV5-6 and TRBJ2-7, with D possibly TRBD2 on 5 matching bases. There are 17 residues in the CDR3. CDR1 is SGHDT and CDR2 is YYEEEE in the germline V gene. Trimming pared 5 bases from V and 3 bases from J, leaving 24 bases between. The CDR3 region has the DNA TGTGCCAGCAGTCATGCTCCTCAGCGGCCACACGTCTACGAGCAGTACTTC. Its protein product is CASSHAPQRPHVYEQYF.

The CDR3 DNA is TGTGCCTGGAGTGGAGCGGGAGGGTCCTACAATGAGCAGTTCTTC. It translates to CAWSGAGGSYNEQFF. The chain combines TRBV30 with TRBJ2-1; TRBD2 agrees at 10 bases. The CDR3 is 15 amino acids. CDR1 is GTSNPN, CDR2 SVGIG, per germline (reference sequence). With V trimmed by 1 base and J by 1 base, 1 base remained unmatched.

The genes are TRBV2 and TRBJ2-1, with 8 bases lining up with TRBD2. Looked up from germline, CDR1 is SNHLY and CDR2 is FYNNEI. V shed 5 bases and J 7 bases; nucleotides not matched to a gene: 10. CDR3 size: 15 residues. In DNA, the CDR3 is TGTGCCAGCAGTCGGGAGGCGGGGGGAGGTAATGAGCAGTTCTTC. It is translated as CASSREAGGGNEQFF.

In nucleotides, the CDR3 is TGTGCCAGCAGCCCCACAGACCCCAGGTTGGGCATTCAGTACTTC. As protein: CASSPTDPRLGIQYF. This chain connects TRBV11-2 to TRBJ2-4; no firm D call. The CDR3 has 15 amino acids. With 5 bases removed from V and 9 bases from J, the gap between germline ends came to 20 bases. CDR1 and CDR2 from the germline V gene are SGHAT and FQNNGV.

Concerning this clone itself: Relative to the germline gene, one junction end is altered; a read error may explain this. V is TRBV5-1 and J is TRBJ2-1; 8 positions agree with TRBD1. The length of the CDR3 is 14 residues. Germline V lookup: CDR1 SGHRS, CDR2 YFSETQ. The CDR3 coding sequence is TGCGCCAGCAGCCTACTGACGACAGGGGCGAGAACCCTCTTC. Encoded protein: CASSLLTTGARTLF.

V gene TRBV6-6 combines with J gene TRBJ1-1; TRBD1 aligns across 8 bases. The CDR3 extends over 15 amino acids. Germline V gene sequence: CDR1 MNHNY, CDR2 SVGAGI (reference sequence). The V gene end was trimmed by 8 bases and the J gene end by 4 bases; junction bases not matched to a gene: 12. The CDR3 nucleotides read TGTGCCAGCCGATTCTCCGGGACAGGTATCACTGAAGCTTTCTTT. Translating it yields CASRFSGTGITEAFF.

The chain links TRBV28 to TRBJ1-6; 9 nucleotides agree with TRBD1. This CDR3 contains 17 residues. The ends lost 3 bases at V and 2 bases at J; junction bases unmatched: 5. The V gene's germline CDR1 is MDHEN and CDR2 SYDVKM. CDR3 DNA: TGTGCCAGCAGTTTGGATAGGGACAGGGCCTATAATTCACCCCTCCACTTT. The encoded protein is CASSLDRDRAYNSPLHF.

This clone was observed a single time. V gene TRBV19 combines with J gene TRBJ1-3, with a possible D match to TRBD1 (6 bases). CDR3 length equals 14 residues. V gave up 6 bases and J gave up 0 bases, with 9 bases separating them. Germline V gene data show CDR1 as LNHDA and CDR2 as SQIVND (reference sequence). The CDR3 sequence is CASRDSSSGNTIYF. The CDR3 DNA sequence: TGTGCCAGTAGGGACAGCAGCTCTGGAAACACCATATATTTT.

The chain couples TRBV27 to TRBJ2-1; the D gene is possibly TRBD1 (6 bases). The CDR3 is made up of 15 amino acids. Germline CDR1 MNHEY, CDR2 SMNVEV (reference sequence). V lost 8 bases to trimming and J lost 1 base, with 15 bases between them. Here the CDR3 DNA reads TGTGCCAGCGCCGGGACACTTGCTTCCTACAATGAGCAGTTCTTC. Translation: CASAGTLASYNEQFF.

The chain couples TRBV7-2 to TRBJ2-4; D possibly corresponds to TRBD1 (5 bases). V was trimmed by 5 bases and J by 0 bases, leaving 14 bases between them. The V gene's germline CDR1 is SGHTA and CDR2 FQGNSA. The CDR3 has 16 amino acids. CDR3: CASSPDSPLAKNIQYF. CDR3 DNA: TGTGCCAGCAGCCCCGACAGTCCTCTAGCCAAAAACATTCAGTACTTC.

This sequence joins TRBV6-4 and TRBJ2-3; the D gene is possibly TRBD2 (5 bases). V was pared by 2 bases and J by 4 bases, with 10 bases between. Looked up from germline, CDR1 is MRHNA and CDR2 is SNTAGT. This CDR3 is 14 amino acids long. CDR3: CASSDRPGSDTQYF. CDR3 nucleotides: TGTGCCAGCAGTGACCGACCGGGATCAGATACGCAGTATTTT.

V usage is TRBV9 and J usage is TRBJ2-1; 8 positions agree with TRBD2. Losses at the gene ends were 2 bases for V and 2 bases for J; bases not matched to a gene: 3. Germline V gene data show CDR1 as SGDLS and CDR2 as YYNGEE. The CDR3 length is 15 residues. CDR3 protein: CASSVGGDAYNEQFF. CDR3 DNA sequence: TGTGCCAGCAGCGTCGGGGGGGACGCCTACAATGAGCAGTTCTTC.

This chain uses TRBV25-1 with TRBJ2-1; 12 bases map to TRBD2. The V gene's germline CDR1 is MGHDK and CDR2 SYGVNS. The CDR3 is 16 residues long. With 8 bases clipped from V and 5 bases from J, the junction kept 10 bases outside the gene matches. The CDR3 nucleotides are TGTGCCAGCCATGGACTAGCGGGATCTCTGGACAATGAGCAGTTCTTC. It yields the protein CASHGLAGSLDNEQFF.

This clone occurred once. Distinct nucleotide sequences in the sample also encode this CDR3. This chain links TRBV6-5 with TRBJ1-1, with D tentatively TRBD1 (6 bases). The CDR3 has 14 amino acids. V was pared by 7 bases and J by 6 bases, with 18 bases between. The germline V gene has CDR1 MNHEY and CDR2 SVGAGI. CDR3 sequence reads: CASTRTESGAEAFF. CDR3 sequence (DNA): TGTGCCAGCACCCGGACAGAGTCGGGCGCTGAAGCTTTCTTT.

In DNA form, the CDR3 reads TGTGCCAGTATCCCCGCGCCGGGACAGGGGAGGTATGGCTACACCTTC. Translated, it gives CASIPAPGQGRYGYTF. This rearrangement joins TRBV19 to TRBJ1-2, with 10 nucleotides matching TRBD1. The CDR3 is made up of 16 amino acids. Germline assignment: CDR1 LNHDA and CDR2 SQIVND (reference sequence). V dropped 7 bases and J dropped 5; count of bases not matched to a gene: 13.

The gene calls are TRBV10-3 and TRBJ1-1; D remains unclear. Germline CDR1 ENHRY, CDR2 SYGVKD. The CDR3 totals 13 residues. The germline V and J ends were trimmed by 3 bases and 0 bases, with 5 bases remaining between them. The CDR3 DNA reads TGTGCCATCAGTGAAAACTTGAACACTGAAGCTTTCTTT. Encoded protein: CAISENLNTEAFF.

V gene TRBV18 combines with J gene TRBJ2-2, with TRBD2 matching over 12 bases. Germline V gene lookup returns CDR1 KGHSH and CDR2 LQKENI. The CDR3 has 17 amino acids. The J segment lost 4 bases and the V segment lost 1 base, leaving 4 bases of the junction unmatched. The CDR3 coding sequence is TGTGCCAGCTCACCACTCTTGACTAGCGGGGGCACCGGGGAGCTGTTTTTT. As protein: CASSPLLTSGGTGELFF.

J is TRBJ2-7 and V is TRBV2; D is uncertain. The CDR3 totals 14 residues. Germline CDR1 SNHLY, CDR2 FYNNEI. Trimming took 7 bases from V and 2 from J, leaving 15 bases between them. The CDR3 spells CASIGAVYPYEQYF. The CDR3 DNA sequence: TGTGCCAGCATCGGCGCGGTGTACCCCTACGAGCAGTACTTC.

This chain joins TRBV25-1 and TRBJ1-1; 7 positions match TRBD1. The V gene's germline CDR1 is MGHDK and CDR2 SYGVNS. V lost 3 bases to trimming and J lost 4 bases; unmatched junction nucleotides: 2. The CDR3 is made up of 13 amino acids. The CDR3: CASSETGFTEAFF. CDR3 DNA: TGTGCCAGCAGTGAGACAGGGTTCACTGAAGCTTTCTTT. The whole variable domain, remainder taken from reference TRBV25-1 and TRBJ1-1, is EADIYQTPRYLVIGTGKKITLECSQTMGHDKMYWYQQDPGMELHLIHYSYGVNSTEKGDLSSESTVSRIRTEHFPLTLESARPSHTSQYLCASSETGFTEAFFGQGTRLTVV.

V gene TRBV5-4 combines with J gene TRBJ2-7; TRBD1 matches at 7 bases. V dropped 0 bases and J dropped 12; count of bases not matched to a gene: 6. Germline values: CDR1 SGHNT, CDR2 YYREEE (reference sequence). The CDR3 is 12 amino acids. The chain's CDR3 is CASSLERGLLYF. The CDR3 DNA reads TGTGCCAGCAGCTTGGAGAGGGGGCTTTTGTACTTC.